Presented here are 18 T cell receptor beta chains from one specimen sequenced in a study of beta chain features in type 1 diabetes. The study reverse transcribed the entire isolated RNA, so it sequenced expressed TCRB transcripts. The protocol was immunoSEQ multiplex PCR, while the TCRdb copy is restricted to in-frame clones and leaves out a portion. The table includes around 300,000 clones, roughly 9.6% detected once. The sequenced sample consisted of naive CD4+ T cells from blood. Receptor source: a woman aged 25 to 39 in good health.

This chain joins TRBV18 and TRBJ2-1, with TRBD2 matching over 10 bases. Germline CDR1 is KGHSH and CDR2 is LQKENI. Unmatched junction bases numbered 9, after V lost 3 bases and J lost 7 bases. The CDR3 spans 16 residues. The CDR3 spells CASSPPAGGLVNEQFF. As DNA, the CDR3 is TGTGCCAGCTCACCTCCAGCGGGAGGGTTAGTTAATGAGCAGTTCTTC. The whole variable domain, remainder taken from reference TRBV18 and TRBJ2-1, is NAGVMQNPRHLVRRRGQEARLRCSPMKGHSHVYWYRQLPEEGLKFMVYLQKENIIDESGMPKERFSAEFPKEGPSILRIQQVVRGDSAAYFCASSPPAGGLVNEQFFGPGTRLTVL.

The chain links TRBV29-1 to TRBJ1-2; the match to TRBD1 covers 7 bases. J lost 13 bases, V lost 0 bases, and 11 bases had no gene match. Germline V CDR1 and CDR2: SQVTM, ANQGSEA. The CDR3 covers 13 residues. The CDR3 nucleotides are TGCAGCGTTGAAGATCACAGGGGAGTGGCGTGCACCTTC. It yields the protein CSVEDHRGVACTF.

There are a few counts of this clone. Here the CDR3 reads CSWSSDQRRLNEQFF. The CDR3 DNA sequence: TGCAGCTGGAGTTCTGACCAGCGACGCCTAAATGAGCAGTTCTTC. The chain links TRBV29-1 to TRBJ2-1; no firm D call. V was pared by 8 bases and J by 7 bases, with 24 bases between. Germline CDR1 is SQVTM and CDR2 is ANQGSEA. This CDR3 contains 15 residues.

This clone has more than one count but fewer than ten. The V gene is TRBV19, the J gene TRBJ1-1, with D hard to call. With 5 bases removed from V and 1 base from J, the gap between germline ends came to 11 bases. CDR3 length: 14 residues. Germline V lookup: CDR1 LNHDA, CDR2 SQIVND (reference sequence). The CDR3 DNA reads TGTGCCAGTAGTCCGAGCAATGGGAACACTGAAGCTTTCTTT. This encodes CASSPSNGNTEAFF.

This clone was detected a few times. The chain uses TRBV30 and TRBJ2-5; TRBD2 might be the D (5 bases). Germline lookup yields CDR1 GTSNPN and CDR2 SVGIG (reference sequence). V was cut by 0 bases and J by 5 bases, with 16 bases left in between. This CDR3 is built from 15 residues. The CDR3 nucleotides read TGTGCCTGGAGTGTAGGCGGTGGGGAGCGGGAGACCCAGTACTTC. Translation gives CAWSVGGGERETQYF. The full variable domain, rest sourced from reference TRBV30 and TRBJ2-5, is SQTIHQWPATLVQPVGSPLSLECTVEGTSNPNLYWYRQAAGRGLQLLFYSVGIGQISSEVPQNLSASRPQDRQFILSSKKLLLSDSGFYLCAWSVGGGERETQYFGPGTRLLVL.

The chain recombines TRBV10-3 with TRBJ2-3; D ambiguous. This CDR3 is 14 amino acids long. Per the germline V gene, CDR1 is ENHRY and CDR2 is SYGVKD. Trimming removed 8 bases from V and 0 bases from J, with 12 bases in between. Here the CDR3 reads CAIRAGLSTDTQYF. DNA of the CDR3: TGTGCCATCCGCGCAGGCCTGAGCACAGATACGCAGTATTTT.

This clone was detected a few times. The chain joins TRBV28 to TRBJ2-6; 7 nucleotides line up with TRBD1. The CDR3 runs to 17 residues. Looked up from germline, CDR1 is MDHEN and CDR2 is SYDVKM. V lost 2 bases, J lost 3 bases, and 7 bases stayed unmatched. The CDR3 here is CASSLRQGIVGANVLTF. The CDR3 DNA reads TGTGCCAGCAGTTTACGACAGGGTATAGTTGGGGCCAACGTCCTGACTTTC. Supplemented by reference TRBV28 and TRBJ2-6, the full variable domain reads DVKVTQSSRYLVKRTGEKVFLECVQDMDHENMFWYRQDPGLGLRLIYFSYDVKMKEKGDIPEGYSVSREKKERFSLILESASTNQTSMYLCASSLRQGIVGANVLTFGAGSRLTVL.

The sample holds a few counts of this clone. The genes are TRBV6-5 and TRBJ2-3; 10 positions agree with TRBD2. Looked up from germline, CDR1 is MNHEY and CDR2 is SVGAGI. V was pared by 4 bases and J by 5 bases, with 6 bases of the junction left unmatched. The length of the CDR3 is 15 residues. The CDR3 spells CASSSLAGVLDTQYF. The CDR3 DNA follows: TGTGCCAGCAGTTCGCTAGCGGGAGTGTTAGATACGCAGTATTTT.

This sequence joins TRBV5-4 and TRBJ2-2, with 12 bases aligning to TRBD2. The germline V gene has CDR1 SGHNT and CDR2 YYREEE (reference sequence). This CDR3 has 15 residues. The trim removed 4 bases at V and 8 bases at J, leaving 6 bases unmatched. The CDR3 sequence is CASSEGTSGWGELFF. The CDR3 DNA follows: TGTGCCAGCAGCGAGGGGACTAGCGGGTGGGGGGAGCTGTTTTTT.

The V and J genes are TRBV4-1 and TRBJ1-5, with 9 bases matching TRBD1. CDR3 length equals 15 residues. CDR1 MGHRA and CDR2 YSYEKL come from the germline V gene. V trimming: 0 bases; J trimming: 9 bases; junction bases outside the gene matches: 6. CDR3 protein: CASSQDRTGAGPQHF. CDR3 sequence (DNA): TGCGCCAGCAGCCAAGATCGGACAGGGGCTGGGCCCCAGCATTTT.

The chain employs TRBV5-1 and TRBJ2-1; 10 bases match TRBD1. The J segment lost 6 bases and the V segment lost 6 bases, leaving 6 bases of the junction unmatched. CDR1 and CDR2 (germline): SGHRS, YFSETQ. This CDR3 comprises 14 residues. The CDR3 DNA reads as TGCGCCAGCAAACCGGGACAGGGGTCCAATGAGCAGTTCTTC. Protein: CASKPGQGSNEQFF.

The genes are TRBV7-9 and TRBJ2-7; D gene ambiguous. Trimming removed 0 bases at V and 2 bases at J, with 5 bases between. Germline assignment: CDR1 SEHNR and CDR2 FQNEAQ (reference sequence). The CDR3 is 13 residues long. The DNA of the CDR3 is TGTGCCAGCAGCTTAGCGGAGACCTACGAGCAGTACTTC. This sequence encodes CASSLAETYEQYF.

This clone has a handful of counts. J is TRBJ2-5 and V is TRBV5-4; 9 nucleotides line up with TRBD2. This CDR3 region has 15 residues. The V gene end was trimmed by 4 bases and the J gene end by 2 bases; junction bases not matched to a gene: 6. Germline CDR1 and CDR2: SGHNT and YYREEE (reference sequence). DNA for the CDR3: TGTGCCAGCAGCGCGGGGGGGCGGGGGCAAGAGACCCAGTACTTC. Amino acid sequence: CASSAGGRGQETQYF.

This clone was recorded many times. CDR3 coding DNA: TGTGCCAGCAGCCTCCGTGAGGCTGAAGCTTTCTTT. This codes for CASSLREAEAFF. The rearrangement joins TRBV7-9 to TRBJ1-1; D gene ambiguous. The CDR3 spans 12 residues. Germline V CDR1 and CDR2: SEHNR, FQNEAQ (reference sequence). Trimming took off 5 bases at V and 6 bases at J, with 10 bases between the two ends.

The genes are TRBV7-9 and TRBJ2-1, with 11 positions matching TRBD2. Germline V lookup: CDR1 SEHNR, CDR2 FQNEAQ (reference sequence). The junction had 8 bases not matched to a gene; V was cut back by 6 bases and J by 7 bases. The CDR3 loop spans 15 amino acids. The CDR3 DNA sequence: TGTGCCAGCAGGCTGACTAGCGGGACGACTAATGAGCAGTTCTTC. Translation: CASRLTSGTTNEQFF.

CDR3 DNA: TGTGCCAGCAACAAGGGAGACAGGGGCCGGGAGACCCAGTACTTC. Translating gives CASNKGDRGRETQYF. The chain employs TRBV28 and TRBJ2-5; 8 bases fit TRBD1. V gave up 7 bases and J gave up 5 bases; unmatched junction bases: 12. The CDR3 has 15 amino acids. Per the germline V gene, CDR1 is MDHEN and CDR2 is SYDVKM.

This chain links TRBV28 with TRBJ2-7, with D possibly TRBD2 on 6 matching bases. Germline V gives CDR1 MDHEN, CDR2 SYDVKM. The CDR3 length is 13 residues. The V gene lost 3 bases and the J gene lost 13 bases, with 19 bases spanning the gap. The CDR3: CASSLTTSVGIYF. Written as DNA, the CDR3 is TGTGCCAGCAGTTTGACGACTAGTGTAGGGATCTACTTC.

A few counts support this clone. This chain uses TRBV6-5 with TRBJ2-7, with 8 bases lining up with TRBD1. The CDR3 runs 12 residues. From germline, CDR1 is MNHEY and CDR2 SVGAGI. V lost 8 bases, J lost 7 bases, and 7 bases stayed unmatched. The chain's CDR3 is CASGHRGKEQYF. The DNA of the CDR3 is TGTGCCAGCGGCCACAGGGGGAAGGAGCAGTACTTC.